The clone carrying this T cell receptor beta chain was seen just once. Its antigen is unknown. This sample was taken from a study of regulatory T cells in long-lasting Graves disease. The wider study: The term persistent Graves' disease signified upward of 5 years on antithyroid drugs with positive TSH receptor antibodies. Notes on the study in general: Not thyroid tissue but only peripheral blood was studied.

The time point was: persistent/refractory GD, antithyroid drugs over 5 years with positive TRAb. RNA isolated from PBMCs was used to make the TCR library. Arm-PCR of CDR3 regions and iRepertoire HTBI primers were the basis on which TCR beta libraries were built. TCRdb fed the multiplex PCR reads into MiXCR, producing one record per CDR3 protein. In the table there are roughly 430,000 distinct CDR3 sequences, about 21% of which are singletons. The sample consisted of peripheral blood mononuclear cells (PBMCs), taken when the disease was refractory, from a patient treated with antithyroid drugs. The receptor comes from a female donor with Graves disease.

The DNA for the CDR3 is TGTGCCTGGACTAGCGGGAGTGTGCCCTACAATGAGCAGTTCTTC. This sequence encodes CAWTSGSVPYNEQFF. The V gene is TRBV30, the J gene TRBJ2-1; 10 nucleotides line up with TRBD2. The length of the CDR3 is 15 residues. J was trimmed by 2 bases and V by 4 bases; bases with no gene match: 5. The germline V gene has CDR1 GTSNPN and CDR2 SVGIG (reference sequence).